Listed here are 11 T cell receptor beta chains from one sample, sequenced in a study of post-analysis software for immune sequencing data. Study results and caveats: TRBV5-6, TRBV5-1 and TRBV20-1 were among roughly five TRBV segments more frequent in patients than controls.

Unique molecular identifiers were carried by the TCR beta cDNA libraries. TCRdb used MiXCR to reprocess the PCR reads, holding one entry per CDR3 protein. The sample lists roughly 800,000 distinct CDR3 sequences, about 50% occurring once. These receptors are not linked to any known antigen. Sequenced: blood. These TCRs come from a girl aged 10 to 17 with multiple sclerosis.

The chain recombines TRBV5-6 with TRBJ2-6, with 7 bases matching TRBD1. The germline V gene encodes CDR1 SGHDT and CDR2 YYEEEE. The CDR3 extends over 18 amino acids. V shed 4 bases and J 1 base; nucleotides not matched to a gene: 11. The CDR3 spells CASSGDSSLISGANVLTF. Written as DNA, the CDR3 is TGTGCCAGCAGCGGGGACAGTTCCCTGATTTCTGGGGCCAACGTCCTGACTTTC.

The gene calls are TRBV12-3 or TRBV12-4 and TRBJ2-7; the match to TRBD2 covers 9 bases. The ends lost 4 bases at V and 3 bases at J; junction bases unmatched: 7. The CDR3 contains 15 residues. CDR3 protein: CASSSPGTSSYEQYF. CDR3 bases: TGTGCCAGCAGTTCCCCAGGGACTAGCAGCTACGAGCAGTACTTC.

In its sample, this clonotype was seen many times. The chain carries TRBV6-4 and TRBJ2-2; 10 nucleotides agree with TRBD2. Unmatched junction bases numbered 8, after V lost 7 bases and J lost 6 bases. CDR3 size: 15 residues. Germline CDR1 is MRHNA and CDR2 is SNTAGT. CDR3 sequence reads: CASKGLAGVAGELFF. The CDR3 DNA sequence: TGTGCCAGCAAAGGTCTAGCGGGAGTGGCCGGGGAGCTGTTTTTT.

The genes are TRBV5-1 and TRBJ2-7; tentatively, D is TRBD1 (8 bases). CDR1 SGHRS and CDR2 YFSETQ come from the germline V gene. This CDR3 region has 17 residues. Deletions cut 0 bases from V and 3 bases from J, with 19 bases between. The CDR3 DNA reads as TGCGCCAGCAGCTTGGGGGCGGGGGCAGGGGGCCACTACGAGCAGTACTTC. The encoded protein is CASSLGAGAGGHYEQYF.

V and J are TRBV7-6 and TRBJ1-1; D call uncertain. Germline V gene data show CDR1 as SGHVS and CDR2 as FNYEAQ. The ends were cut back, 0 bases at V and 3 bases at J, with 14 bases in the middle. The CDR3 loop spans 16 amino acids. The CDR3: CASSLASWGADTEAFF. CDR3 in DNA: TGTGCCAGCAGCTTAGCGTCGTGGGGTGCTGACACTGAAGCTTTCTTT.

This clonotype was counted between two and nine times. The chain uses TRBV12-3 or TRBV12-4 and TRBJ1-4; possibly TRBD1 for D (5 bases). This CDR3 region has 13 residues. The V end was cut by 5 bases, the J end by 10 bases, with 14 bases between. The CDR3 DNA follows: TGTGCCAGCAGTCTCCCGGGACCGGCAAAACTGTTTTTT. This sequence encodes CASSLPGPAKLFF.

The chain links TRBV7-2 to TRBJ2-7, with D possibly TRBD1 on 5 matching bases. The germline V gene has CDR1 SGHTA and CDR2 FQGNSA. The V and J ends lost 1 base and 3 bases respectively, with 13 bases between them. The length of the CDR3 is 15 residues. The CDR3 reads CASSLVQGANYEQYF. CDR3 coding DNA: TGTGCCAGCAGCTTAGTGCAGGGCGCCAACTACGAGCAGTACTTC.

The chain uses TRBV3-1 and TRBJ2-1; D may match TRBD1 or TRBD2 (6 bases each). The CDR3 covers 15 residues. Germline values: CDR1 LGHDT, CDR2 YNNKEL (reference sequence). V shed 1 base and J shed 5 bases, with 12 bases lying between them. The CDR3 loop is CASSQGGRGDNEQFF. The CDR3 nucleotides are TGTGCCAGCAGCCAAGGGGGGCGGGGCGACAATGAGCAGTTCTTC.

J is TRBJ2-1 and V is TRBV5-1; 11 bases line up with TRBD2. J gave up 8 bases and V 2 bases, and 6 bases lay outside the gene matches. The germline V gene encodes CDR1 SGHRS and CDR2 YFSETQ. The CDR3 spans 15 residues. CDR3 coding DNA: TGCGCCAGCAGCTTACTAGCGGGAGAGCGAGATGAGCAGTTCTTC. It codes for CASSLLAGERDEQFF. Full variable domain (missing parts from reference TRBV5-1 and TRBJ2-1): KAGVTQTPRYLIKTRGQQVTLSCSPISGHRSVSWYQQTPGQGLQFLFEYFSETQRNKGNFPGRFSGRQFSNSRSEMNVSTLELGDSALYLCASSLLAGERDEQFFGPGTRLTVL.

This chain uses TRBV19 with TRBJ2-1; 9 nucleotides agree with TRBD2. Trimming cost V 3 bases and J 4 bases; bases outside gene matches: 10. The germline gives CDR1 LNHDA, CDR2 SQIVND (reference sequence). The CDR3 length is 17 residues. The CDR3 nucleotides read TGTGCCAGTAGTATCCCTTGGGGCGGGGGGGTGTACAATGAGCAGTTCTTC. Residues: CASSIPWGGGVYNEQFF.

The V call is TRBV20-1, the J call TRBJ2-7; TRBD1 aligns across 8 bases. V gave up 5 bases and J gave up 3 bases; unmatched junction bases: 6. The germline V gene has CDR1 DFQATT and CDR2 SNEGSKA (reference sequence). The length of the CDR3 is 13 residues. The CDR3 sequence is CSASRTGGYEQYF. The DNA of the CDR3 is TGCAGTGCTTCCCGCACAGGGGGCTACGAGCAGTACTTC.